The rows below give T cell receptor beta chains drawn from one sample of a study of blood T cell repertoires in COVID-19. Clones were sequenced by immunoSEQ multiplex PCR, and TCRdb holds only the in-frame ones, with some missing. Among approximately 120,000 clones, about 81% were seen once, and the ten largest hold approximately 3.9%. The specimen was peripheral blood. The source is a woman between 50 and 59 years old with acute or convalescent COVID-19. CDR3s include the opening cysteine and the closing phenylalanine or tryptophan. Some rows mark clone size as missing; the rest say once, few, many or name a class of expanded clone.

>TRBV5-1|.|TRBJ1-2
CASSRRAGELDGYTF
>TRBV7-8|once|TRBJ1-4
CASSSRGRVEKLFF
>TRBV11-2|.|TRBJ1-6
CASSFAGNSPLHF
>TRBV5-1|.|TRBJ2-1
CASSPTSGRDNEQFF
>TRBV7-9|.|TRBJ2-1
CASSLSLAGSYNEQFF
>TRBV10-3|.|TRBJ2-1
CAISEPRDSPPDEQFF
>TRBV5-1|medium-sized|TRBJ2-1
CASSDEGTYNEQFF
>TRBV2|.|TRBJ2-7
CASSETLGGFRDYEQYF
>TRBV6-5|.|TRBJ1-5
CASKGHLSNQPQHF
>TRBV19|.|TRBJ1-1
CASSIDHAGQMNTEAFF
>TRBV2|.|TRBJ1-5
CASSRGTWGNQPQHF
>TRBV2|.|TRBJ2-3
CASSLTSDGDTQYF
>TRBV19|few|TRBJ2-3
CASSRNSFAGITDTQYF
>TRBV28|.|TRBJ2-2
CASSQDRVGTGELFF
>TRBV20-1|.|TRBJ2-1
CSATSFEQFF
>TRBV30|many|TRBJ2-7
CAWGLAGGFYEQYF
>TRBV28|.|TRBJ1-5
CASRWTDYQPQHF
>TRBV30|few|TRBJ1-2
CAFRRVLYGYTF
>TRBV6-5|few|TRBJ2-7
CASRNAGVYEQYF